One T cell receptor beta chain is described in this entry. Its cognate antigen is unknown. The sample belongs to a study of beta chain features in type 1 diabetes. Across the study: All of the samples together had roughly 98 million sorted cells examined. Broader study findings: Across all four CD4+ subsets, people with type 1 diabetes showed modestly shorter TCRB CDR3s. Naive, central memory and Treg TCRB repertoires appeared more alike in patients than in healthy donors.

Germline V gene sequence: CDR1 SNHLY, CDR2 FYNNEI. This CDR3 comprises 14 residues. The ends lost 5 bases at V and 4 bases at J; junction bases unmatched: 4. CD4+ naive, central memory, regulatory and stem cell-like memory subsets were isolated by sorting on CD45RO/CCR7/CD25/CD127/CD95/CD27. What was sequenced were expressed TCRB transcripts, since all of the isolated RNA had been reverse transcribed. Using immunoSEQ multiplex PCR, the repertoire was profiled, and TCRdb retains in-frame clones only, with some absent. The sample lists fewer than 150,000 clones, 6.9% occurring once. This sequence was found in a woman aged 25 to 39 in good health. The sequencing input was central memory CD4+ T cells from blood. The chain employs TRBV2 and TRBJ1-4; 7 nucleotides align to TRBD1. CDR3 bases: TGTGCCAGCAGTCGGGACAGATTTAATGAAAAACTGTTTTTT. Protein sequence: CASSRDRFNEKLFF.